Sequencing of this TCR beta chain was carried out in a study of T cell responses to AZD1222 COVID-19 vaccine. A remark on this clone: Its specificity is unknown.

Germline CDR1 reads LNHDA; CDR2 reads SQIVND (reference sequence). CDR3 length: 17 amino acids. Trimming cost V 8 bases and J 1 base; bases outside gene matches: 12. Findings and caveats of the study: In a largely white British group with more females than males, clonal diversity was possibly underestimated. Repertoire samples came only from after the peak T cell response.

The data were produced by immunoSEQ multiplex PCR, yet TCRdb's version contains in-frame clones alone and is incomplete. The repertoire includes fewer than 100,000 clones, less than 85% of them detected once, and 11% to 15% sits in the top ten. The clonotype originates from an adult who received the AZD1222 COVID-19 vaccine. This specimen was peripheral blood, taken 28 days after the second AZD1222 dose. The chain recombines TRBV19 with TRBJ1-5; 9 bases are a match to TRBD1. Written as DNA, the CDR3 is TGTGCCAGTCGAGGGAGAGGAGGGACAGGGAGCAATCAGCCCCAGCATTTT. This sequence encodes CASRGRGGTGSNQPQHF.